Below are 16 T cell receptor beta chains sequenced from a single sample in a study of blood T cell repertoires in COVID-19. Produced via immunoSEQ multiplex PCR; TCRdb's table is partial and in-frame only. The data contain 300,000 or so clones, about 87% of them seen just once; the ten biggest clones take up about 7%. Sequenced input: peripheral blood. The receptor source for this set is a woman aged 30 to 39 who had recovered from COVID-19.

J is TRBJ2-2 and V is TRBV7-9; the D gene is possibly TRBD1 (6 bases). V lost 2 bases and J 6 bases, leaving 7 bases between the germline ends. The CDR3 has 13 residues. Germline lookup yields CDR1 SEHNR and CDR2 FQNEAQ (reference sequence). CDR3 sequence: CASSLTGPGELFF. The DNA of the CDR3 is TGTGCCAGCAGCTTAACAGGGCCCGGGGAGCTGTTTTTT.

The chain carries TRBV28 and TRBJ2-3; 9 bases align to TRBD1. Per germline, CDR1 MDHEN and CDR2 SYDVKM. J was trimmed by 2 bases and V by 2 bases; bases with no gene match: 2. The CDR3 consists of 15 residues. CDR3 bases: TGTGCCAGCAGTTTAGGACAGGGGTACACAGATACGCAGTATTTT. It is translated as CASSLGQGYTDTQYF.

The genes are TRBV6-5 and TRBJ1-5; 9 nucleotides line up with TRBD1. From germline, CDR1 is MNHEY and CDR2 SVGAGI. This CDR3 has 15 residues. V trimming: 4 bases; J trimming: 4 bases; junction bases outside the gene matches: 5. This CDR3 is CASSSVGQGNQPQHF. Written as DNA, the CDR3 is TGTGCCAGCAGTTCAGTGGGACAGGGTAATCAGCCCCAGCATTTT.

The chain links TRBV9 to TRBJ1-3; 8 bases agree with TRBD1. Germline assignment: CDR1 SGDLS and CDR2 YYNGEE. The CDR3 consists of 16 residues. The trim removed 2 bases at V and 5 bases at J, leaving 9 bases unmatched. The CDR3 DNA sequence: TGTGCCAGCAGCGTCGGGACAGGAGACCTAAGAAACACCATATATTTT. As protein: CASSVGTGDLRNTIYF.

The rearrangement joins TRBV14 to TRBJ2-7; D may be TRBD1 (5 bases). Between the trimmed V and J ends, which lost 2 bases and 7 bases, there was a span of 9 bases. Germline CDR1 SGHDN, CDR2 FVKESK. The CDR3 has 12 amino acids. The CDR3 DNA is TGTGCCAGCAGCCAATATACAGGAGAGCAGTACTTC. Translation gives CASSQYTGEQYF.

The chain joins TRBV6-5 to TRBJ1-2; 8 nucleotides match TRBD1. Trimming removed 5 bases from V and 8 bases from J; junction bases left unmatched: 10. Germline V gene data show CDR1 as MNHEY and CDR2 as SVGAGI. The CDR3 totals 14 residues. CDR3 coding DNA: TGTGCCAGCAGTACAGGACAGGGATGGGGAGGCTACACCTTC. It yields the protein CASSTGQGWGGYTF.

V gene TRBV19 combines with J gene TRBJ1-1, with 9 nucleotides matching TRBD1. V trimming: 3 bases; J trimming: 6 bases; junction bases outside the gene matches: 5. Germline CDR1 reads LNHDA; CDR2 reads SQIVND (reference sequence). The CDR3 length is 14 residues. DNA of the CDR3: TGTGCCAGTAGTATCGGACAGGGGTTCCCTGAAGCTTTCTTT. Its protein product is CASSIGQGFPEAFF.

This clone was detected once. V and J are TRBV5-1 and TRBJ2-3; TRBD2 agrees at 7 bases. The germline V gene has CDR1 SGHRS and CDR2 YFSETQ. The junction had 12 bases not matched to a gene; V was cut back by 1 base and J by 7 bases. The CDR3 is made up of 16 amino acids. The CDR3 DNA is TGCGCCAGCAGCTTGCAGCCGGGAGGCATATCCAATACGCAGTATTTT. It is translated as CASSLQPGGISNTQYF.

The count of this clone is one. This rearrangement joins TRBV28 to TRBJ1-2; 7 bases line up with TRBD1. CDR3 size: 14 residues. V was pared by 6 bases and J by 8 bases, with 12 bases of the junction left unmatched. Germline assignment: CDR1 MDHEN and CDR2 SYDVKM. CDR3 region: CASSVGTEVRGYTF. The CDR3 coding sequence is TGTGCCAGCAGCGTAGGGACAGAAGTCCGGGGCTACACCTTC.

The chain couples TRBV5-4 to TRBJ1-1; the D gene is possibly TRBD1 (6 bases). The CDR3 spans 14 residues. The V gene's germline CDR1 is SGHNT and CDR2 YYREEE (reference sequence). Trimming shortened V by 4 bases and J by 1 base, and 11 bases separated the two germline ends. The CDR3 DNA reads as TGTGCCAGCAGCATGGGACAACAGAACACTGAAGCTTTCTTT. It yields the protein CASSMGQQNTEAFF.

This rearrangement joins TRBV7-8 to TRBJ2-2; a possible D gene is TRBD1 (5 bases). Per germline, CDR1 SGHVS and CDR2 FQNEAQ. CDR3 length: 19 residues. V lost 0 bases and J lost 0, with 17 bases in between. Written as DNA, the CDR3 is TGTGCCAGCAGCTTAGCGCGTCTCCGGCGACAGTCGAACACCGGGGAGCTGTTTTTT. Protein: CASSLARLRRQSNTGELFF.

This CDR3 is CATQTGTGGVQPQHF. CDR3 coding DNA: TGTGCCACCCAAACTGGGACAGGGGGTGTTCAGCCCCAGCATTTT. The chain links TRBV28 to TRBJ1-5; TRBD1 matches at 11 bases. Germline V gives CDR1 MDHEN, CDR2 SYDVKM. Trimming at V came to 10 bases and at J to 6 bases, leaving 11 bases not matched to a gene. The CDR3 has 15 amino acids.

On this clone itself: The sample contains more than one DNA sequence encoding this CDR3. The chain combines TRBV28 with TRBJ2-7; 9 nucleotides line up with TRBD1. The junction had 0 bases not matched to a gene; V was cut back by 6 bases and J by 0 bases. The germline V gene encodes CDR1 MDHEN and CDR2 SYDVKM. The CDR3 spans 13 residues. The CDR3 coding sequence is TGTGCCAGCAGGGGACAGGGCTCCTACGAGCAGTACTTC. Translated: CASRGQGSYEQYF.

This chain uses TRBV18 with TRBJ1-2, with 7 bases aligning to TRBD1. J lost 6 bases, V lost 1 base, and 5 bases had no gene match. In germline, CDR1 is KGHSH, CDR2 LQKENI. There are 14 residues in the CDR3. The CDR3: CASSPRTGADGYTF. The CDR3 DNA is TGTGCCAGCTCACCACGTACAGGGGCTGATGGCTACACCTTC.

DNA for the CDR3: TGTGCCAGCAGCGTAGACGCCCCCCGGCGGGAGCAGTTCTTC. This sequence encodes CASSVDAPRREQFF. This rearrangement joins TRBV9 to TRBJ2-1; no definite D call. Germline CDR1 reads SGDLS; CDR2 reads YYNGEE. The CDR3 has 14 residues. V was trimmed by 0 bases and J by 10 bases, leaving 14 bases between them.

For the CDR3, the DNA is TGTGCCAGCAGCTTAAGAGACTCTGGAAACACCATATATTTT. Translated, it gives CASSLRDSGNTIYF. The chain couples TRBV7-9 to TRBJ1-3; no clear D. Germline lookup yields CDR1 SEHNR and CDR2 FQNEAQ (reference sequence). CDR3 length: 14 amino acids. The germline V and J ends were trimmed by 2 bases and 0 bases, with 5 bases remaining between them.